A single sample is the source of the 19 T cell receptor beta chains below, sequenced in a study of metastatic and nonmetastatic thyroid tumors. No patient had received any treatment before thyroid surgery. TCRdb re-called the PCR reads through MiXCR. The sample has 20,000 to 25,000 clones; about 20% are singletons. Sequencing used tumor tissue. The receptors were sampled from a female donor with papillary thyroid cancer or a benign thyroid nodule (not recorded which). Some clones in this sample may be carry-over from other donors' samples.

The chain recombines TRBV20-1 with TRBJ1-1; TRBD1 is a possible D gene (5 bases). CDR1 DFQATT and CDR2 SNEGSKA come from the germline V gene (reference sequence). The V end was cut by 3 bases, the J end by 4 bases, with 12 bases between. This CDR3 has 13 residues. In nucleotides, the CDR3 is TGCAGTGCTAGGACAGATATGACCACTGAAGCTTTCTTT. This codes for CSARTDMTTEAFF.

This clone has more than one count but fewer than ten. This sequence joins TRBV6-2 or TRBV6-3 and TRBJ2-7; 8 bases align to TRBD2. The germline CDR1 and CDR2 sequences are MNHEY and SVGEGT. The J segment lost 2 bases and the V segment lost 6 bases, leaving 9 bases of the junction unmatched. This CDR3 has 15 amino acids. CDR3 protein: CASRYLAGGAYEQYF. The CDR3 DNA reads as TGTGCCAGCAGATACCTAGCGGGTGGGGCCTACGAGCAGTACTTC.

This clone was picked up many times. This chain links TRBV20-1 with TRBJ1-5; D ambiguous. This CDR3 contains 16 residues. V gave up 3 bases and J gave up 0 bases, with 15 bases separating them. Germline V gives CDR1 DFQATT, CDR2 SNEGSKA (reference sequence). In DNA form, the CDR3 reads TGCAGTGCTAGCCAAGGGCATCTTTATAGCAATCAGCCCCAGCATTTT. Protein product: CSASQGHLYSNQPQHF.

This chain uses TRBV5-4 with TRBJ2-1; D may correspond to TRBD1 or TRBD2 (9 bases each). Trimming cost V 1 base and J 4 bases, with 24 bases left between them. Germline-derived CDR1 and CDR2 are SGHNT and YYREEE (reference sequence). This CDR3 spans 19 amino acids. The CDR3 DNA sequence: TGTGCCAGCAGCTTGCGACAGGGGGTCCCGACTAGCGGTTACAATGAGCAGTTCTTC. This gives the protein CASSLRQGVPTSGYNEQFF.

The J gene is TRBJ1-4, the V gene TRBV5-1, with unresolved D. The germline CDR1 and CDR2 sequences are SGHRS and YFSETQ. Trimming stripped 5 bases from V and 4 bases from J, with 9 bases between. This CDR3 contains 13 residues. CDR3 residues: CASSNSLNEKLFF. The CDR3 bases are TGCGCCAGCAGTAACAGCCTTAATGAAAAACTGTTTTTT. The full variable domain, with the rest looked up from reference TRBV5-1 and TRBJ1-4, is KAGVTQTPRYLIKTRGQQVTLSCSPISGHRSVSWYQQTPGQGLQFLFEYFSETQRNKGNFPGRFSGRQFSNSRSEMNVSTLELGDSALYLCASSNSLNEKLFFGSGTQLSVL.

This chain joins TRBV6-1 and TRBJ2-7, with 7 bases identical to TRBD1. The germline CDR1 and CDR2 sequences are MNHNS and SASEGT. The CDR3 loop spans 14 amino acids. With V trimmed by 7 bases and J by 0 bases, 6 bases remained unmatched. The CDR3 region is CASKRQGNSYEQYF. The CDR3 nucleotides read TGTGCCAGCAAACGACAGGGAAACTCCTACGAGCAGTACTTC.

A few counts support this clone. This CDR3 reads CASTADSTGELFF. CDR3 coding DNA: TGTGCCAGCACCGCCGACAGCACCGGGGAGCTGTTTTTT. The chain links TRBV27 to TRBJ2-2; D perhaps matches TRBD1 (5 bases). This CDR3 comprises 13 residues. V lost 7 bases and J lost 4, with 10 bases in between. Germline loops: CDR1 MNHEY, CDR2 SMNVEV (reference sequence).

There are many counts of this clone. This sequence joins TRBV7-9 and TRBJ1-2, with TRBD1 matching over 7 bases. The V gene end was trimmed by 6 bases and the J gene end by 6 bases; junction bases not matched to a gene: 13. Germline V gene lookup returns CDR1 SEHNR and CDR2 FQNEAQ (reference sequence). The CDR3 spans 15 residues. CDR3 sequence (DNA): TGTGCCAGCAGGGAACAGGGGATTATGAGGAATGGCTACACCTTC. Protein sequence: CASREQGIMRNGYTF.

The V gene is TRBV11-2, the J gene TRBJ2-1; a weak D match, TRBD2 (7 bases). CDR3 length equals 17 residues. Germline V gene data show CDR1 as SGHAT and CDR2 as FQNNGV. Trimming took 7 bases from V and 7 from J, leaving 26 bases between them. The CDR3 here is CASTNRGGISPKNEQFF. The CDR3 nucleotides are TGTGCCAGCACTAATAGGGGGGGCATAAGTCCAAAGAATGAGCAGTTCTTC.

The CDR3 reads CASSEEQPAYEQYF. The CDR3 nucleotides are TGTGCCAGCAGTGAAGAACAGCCGGCCTACGAGCAGTACTTC. The chain combines TRBV2 with TRBJ2-7; D unresolved. CDR1 is SNHLY, CDR2 FYNNEI, per germline. The CDR3 is made up of 14 amino acids. Deletions cut 1 base from V and 2 bases from J, with 9 bases between.

CDR3 in DNA: TGTGCCAGCAGCTTGGGACAGGGATGGGATACTGAAGCTTTCTTT. Amino acids: CASSLGQGWDTEAFF. J is TRBJ1-1 and V is TRBV7-9; TRBD1 matches at 9 bases. CDR1 is SEHNR, CDR2 FQNEAQ, per germline (reference sequence). The CDR3 is made up of 15 amino acids. The J segment lost 5 bases and the V segment lost 3 bases, leaving 7 bases of the junction unmatched.

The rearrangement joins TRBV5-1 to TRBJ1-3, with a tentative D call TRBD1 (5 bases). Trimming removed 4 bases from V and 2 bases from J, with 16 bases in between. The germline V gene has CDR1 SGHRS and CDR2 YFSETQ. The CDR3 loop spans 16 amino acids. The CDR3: CASSHPALGPGNTIYF. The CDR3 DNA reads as TGCGCCAGCAGCCACCCCGCCCTGGGACCTGGAAACACCATATATTTT.

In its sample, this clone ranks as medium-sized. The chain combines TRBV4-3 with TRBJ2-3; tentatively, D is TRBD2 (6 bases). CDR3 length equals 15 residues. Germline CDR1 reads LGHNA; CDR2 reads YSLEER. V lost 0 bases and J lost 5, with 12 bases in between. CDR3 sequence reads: CASSQDRREVDTQYF. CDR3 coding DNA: TGCGCCAGCAGCCAAGATAGGAGGGAGGTAGATACGCAGTATTTT.

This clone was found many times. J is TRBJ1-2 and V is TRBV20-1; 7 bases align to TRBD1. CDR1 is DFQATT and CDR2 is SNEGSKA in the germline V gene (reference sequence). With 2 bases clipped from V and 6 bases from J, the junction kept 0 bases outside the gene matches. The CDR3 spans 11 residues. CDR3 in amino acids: CSARQGDGYTF. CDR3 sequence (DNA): TGCAGTGCTAGACAGGGGGATGGCTACACCTTC.

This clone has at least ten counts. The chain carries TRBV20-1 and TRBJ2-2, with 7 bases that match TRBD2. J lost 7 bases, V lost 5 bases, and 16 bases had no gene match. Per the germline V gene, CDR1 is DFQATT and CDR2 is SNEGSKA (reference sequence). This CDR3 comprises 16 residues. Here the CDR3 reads CSAPSKFAGENGELFF. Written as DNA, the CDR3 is TGCAGTGCTCCCTCCAAGTTCGCGGGAGAGAACGGGGAGCTGTTTTTT.

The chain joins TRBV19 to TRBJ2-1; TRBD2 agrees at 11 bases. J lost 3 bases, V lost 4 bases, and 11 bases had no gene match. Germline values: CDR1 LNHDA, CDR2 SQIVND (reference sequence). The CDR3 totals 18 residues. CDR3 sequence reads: CASSTSGTSGFVYNEQFF. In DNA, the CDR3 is TGTGCCAGTAGTACCTCCGGGACTAGCGGCTTCGTCTACAATGAGCAGTTCTTC.

DNA for the CDR3: TGCAGTTCACTAGCGGGAGGGCCAGATACGCAGTATTTT. Residues: CSSLAGGPDTQYF. The chain links TRBV20-1 to TRBJ2-3, with 13 nucleotides matching TRBD2. The length of the CDR3 is 13 residues. Looked up from germline, CDR1 is DFQATT and CDR2 is SNEGSKA (reference sequence). After removal of 8 bases from V and 4 bases from J, the junction contained 3 bases not matched to a gene.

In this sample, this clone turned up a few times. The CDR3 sequence is CAWNRALGGYTF. As DNA, the CDR3 is TGTGCCTGGAACAGGGCCCTGGGAGGCTACACCTTC. V is TRBV30 and J is TRBJ1-2; perhaps TRBD1 as D (6 bases). This CDR3 contains 12 residues. Per the germline V gene, CDR1 is GTSNPN and CDR2 is SVGIG (reference sequence). Trimming removed 4 bases from V and 8 bases from J, with 14 bases in between.

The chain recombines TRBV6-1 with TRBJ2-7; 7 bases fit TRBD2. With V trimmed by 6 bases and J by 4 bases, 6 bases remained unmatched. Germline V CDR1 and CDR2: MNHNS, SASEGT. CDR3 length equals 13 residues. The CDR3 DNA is TGTGCCAGCAGGGGGACTAATTCGTACGAGCAGTACTTC. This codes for CASRGTNSYEQYF.